The rows below give T cell receptor beta chains drawn from one sample of a study of blood T cell repertoires in COVID-19. Profiled with immunoSEQ multiplex PCR; TCRdb holds only in-frame clones, not every one. The table shows 250,000 to 350,000 clones, with 87% occurring only once. Sequencing input: peripheral blood. These receptors came from a woman aged 50 to 60 who had recovered from COVID-19. CDR3s include the opening cysteine and the closing phenylalanine or tryptophan.

>TRBJ2-5|TRBV27
CASRFLGQGRGETQYF
>TRBJ2-7|TRBV19
CASSTRTTSNSEQYF
>TRBJ1-2|TRBV10-3
CAISESGGSYGYTF
>TRBJ2-3|TRBV24-1
CATSDPRGDTDTQYF
>TRBJ1-1|TRBV30
CAWTGTEAFF
>TRBJ2-7|TRBV4-1
CASSRGQGEGEQYF
>TRBJ1-4|TRBV27
CASSARTGRNEKLFF
>TRBJ2-1|TRBV25-1
CASSDTGQGVDEQFF
>TRBJ1-2|TRBV29-1
CSVPREGDYGYTF
>TRBJ1-2|TRBV10-3
CAIRMGQDNYGYTF
>TRBJ2-1|TRBV30
CAWSTGNEQFF
>TRBJ1-2|TRBV28
CASSNWDRVLGYGYTF
>TRBJ1-2|TRBV10-3
CAITPGQGYGYTF
>TRBJ2-2|TRBV30
CAWRNDLNTGELFF
>TRBJ2-3|TRBV7-9
CASSLDQGQGSDTQYF
>TRBJ1-5|TRBV10-1
CASSECTWGRPNSNQPQHF
>TRBJ2-2|TRBV5-1
CASSLGAKRVGELFF
>TRBJ1-1|TRBV11-2
CASSYTNEAFF
>TRBJ2-5|TRBV2
CASSVMRGGETQYF
>TRBJ2-5|TRBV2
CASMRHQETQYF
>TRBJ1-2|TRBV10-3
CAISDGDRDGYTF
>TRBJ1-2|TRBV7-3
CASTREWSYGYTF
>TRBJ2-3|TRBV5-1
CASSLGPLGTGTTDTQYF
>TRBJ1-2|TRBV29-1
CSVEDRGLNYGYTF
>TRBJ1-1|TRBV28
CASSPMGQGRTEAFF
>TRBJ2-3|TRBV5-5
CASSFFASGDGTDTQYF
>TRBJ1-3|TRBV27
CASSFQIGNTIYF
>TRBJ1-2|TRBV6-2/TRBV6-3
CASSPTAMNYGYTF
>TRBJ1-4|TRBV30
CAWSVAEKLFF
>TRBJ2-7|TRBV2
CASSPLTGLDYEQYF
>TRBJ2-3|TRBV27
CASTGARERGTDTQYF
>TRBJ2-7|TRBV18
CASSPPSRAHEQYF
>TRBJ1-1|TRBV5-8
CAPAVGTEAFF
>TRBJ1-5|TRBV30
CAWSFKGGGRNQPQHF
>TRBJ2-7|TRBV11-2
CASSLAGTAYEQYF
>TRBJ2-1|TRBV5-1
CASSLGLAGGRDEQFF
>TRBJ2-1|TRBV9
CASSAHHRELEQFF
>TRBJ1-1|TRBV5-1
CASSLATAMNTEAFF
>TRBJ1-2|TRBV5-1
CASRPSVRQGHYGYTF
>TRBJ1-1|TRBV15
CATSRDYPPGQMNTEAFF
>TRBJ1-1|TRBV30
CAWRIRGVTEAFF
>TRBJ1-2|TRBV7-2
CASSLLQGVYGYTF
>TRBJ1-1|TRBV7-3
CASSQDGSRNTEAFF
>TRBJ1-5|TRBV12-3/TRBV12-4
CASSGQGNQPQHF
>TRBJ1-2|TRBV6-5
CASSRGQQLTF
>TRBJ1-2|TRBV6-2/TRBV6-3
CASSARGQLYGYTF
>TRBJ2-2|TRBV27
CASRREKREGPARELFF
>TRBJ1-2|TRBV5-6
CASSLGRGSGGYTF
>TRBJ1-1|TRBV2
CASRASTGVNTEAFF
>TRBJ1-4|TRBV19
CASSTSSGRGEKLFF
>TRBJ2-7|TRBV5-5
CASSLGQGLAYEQYF
>TRBJ1-2|TRBV3-1/TRBV3-2
CASSQRGGDGYTF
>TRBJ2-1|TRBV25-1
CASRPPTGTGGNEQFF
>TRBJ2-7|TRBV6-5
CASSYGTSEYEQYF
>TRBJ2-3|TRBV6-1
CASSEGSSGPLTDTQYF
>TRBJ2-1|TRBV20-1
CSARFVGEQFF
>TRBJ2-7|TRBV5-6
CASSPGSGQGTYEQYF
>TRBJ1-4|TRBV11-2
CASSFSEKLFF
>TRBJ1-3|TRBV29-1
CSVSAGDLDSGNTIYF
>TRBJ1-6|TRBV27
CASSPRAGNNNSPLHF